The 14 T cell receptor beta chains below come from one sample, sequenced in a study of T cells in Graves' hyperthyroidism and ophthalmopathy (dated by TCRdb to the late 2010s). The library was made by multiplex PCR. TCRdb records Illumina HiSeq 2000 as the sequencer. TCR beta CDR3 regions were amplified from RNA transcripts. For the first round of RT-PCR on the TCR CDR3, the HTBI primer set was used together with the Qiagen OneStep RT-PCR kit. The public reads were reanalyzed by TCRdb: fastp trimming at Q25, MiXCR alignment, in-frame beta chains only. Identical CDR3 protein sequences are pooled into one entry, listed with their most common genes and DNA. This sample gives about 500,000 distinct CDR3 sequences in total; about 15% of them show up just once. The top ten hold 17% of the sample. The specimen was blood. The origin of the receptors is a woman aged 18-29 years with Graves' hyperthyroidism.

This clonotype was seen more than once but under ten times. The V gene is TRBV5-5, the J gene TRBJ2-1; no clear D. The V end was cut by 3 bases, the J end by 2 bases, with 3 bases between. Germline V gene data show CDR1 as SGHKS and CDR2 as YYEKEE (reference sequence). There are 12 residues in the CDR3. The CDR3 sequence is CASSYPYNEQFF. The CDR3 DNA sequence: TGTGCCAGCAGCTACCCCTACAATGAGCAGTTCTTC. Complete variable domain (other parts from reference TRBV5-5 and TRBJ2-1): DAGVTQSPTHLIKTRGQQVTLRCSPISGHKSVSWYQQVLGQGPQFIFQYYEKEERGRGNFPDRFSARQFPNYSSELNVNALLLGDSALYLCASSYPYNEQFFGPGTRLTVL.

This clonotype has ten or more counts. The chain uses TRBV30 and TRBJ1-1, with D perhaps TRBD1 (5 bases). CDR1 GTSNPN and CDR2 SVGIG come from the germline V gene (reference sequence). V was trimmed by 0 bases and J by 8 bases, leaving 16 bases between them. The CDR3 is 14 amino acids. This CDR3 is CAWSVGWSGREAFF. As DNA, the CDR3 is TGTGCCTGGAGTGTTGGATGGTCAGGGCGGGAAGCTTTCTTT.

This clonotype was picked up many times. The chain links TRBV30 to TRBJ1-1; 9 nucleotides match TRBD1. CDR1 is GTSNPN and CDR2 is SVGIG in the germline V gene (reference sequence). This CDR3 is 14 amino acids long. After removal of 3 bases from V and 8 bases from J, the junction contained 10 bases not matched to a gene. The CDR3 sequence is CAWRRDRAPLEAFF. CDR3 in DNA: TGTGCCTGGAGAAGGGACAGGGCTCCGCTGGAAGCTTTCTTT.

Many counts were recorded for this clonotype. This sequence joins TRBV24-1 and TRBJ2-1; 7 bases agree with TRBD2. This CDR3 contains 15 residues. CDR1 and CDR2 from the germline V gene are KGHDR and SFDVKD. The J segment lost 6 bases and the V segment lost 2 bases, leaving 6 bases of the junction unmatched. CDR3 bases: TGTGCCACCAGTGATTGGCGGGAGCCGGGCAATGAGCAGTTCTTC. It is translated as CATSDWREPGNEQFF.

This clonotype occurred many times. V usage is TRBV9 and J usage is TRBJ1-6, with 7 bases identical to TRBD1. J gave up 3 bases and V 4 bases, and 7 bases lay outside the gene matches. CDR1 and CDR2 from the germline V gene are SGDLS and YYNGEE. This CDR3 has 16 amino acids. The CDR3 loop is CASSPGAGGYNSPLHF. The CDR3 DNA reads TGTGCCAGCAGCCCAGGGGCAGGGGGCTATAATTCACCCCTCCACTTT.

This clonotype was seen ten or more times. The J gene is TRBJ2-7, the V gene TRBV6-1; weak D call: TRBD1 (6 bases). This CDR3 has 17 amino acids. Trimming left V 2 bases short and J 4 bases short, with 21 bases between. Germline V gene lookup returns CDR1 MNHNS and CDR2 SASEGT. CDR3 loop: CASSEKRGWAGSYEQYF. The CDR3 nucleotides read TGTGCCAGCAGTGAAAAGAGGGGGTGGGCAGGGAGTTACGAGCAGTACTTC.

Only a few counts were recorded for this clonotype. The rearrangement links TRBV9 to TRBJ2-4; 11 bases align to TRBD2. Germline assignment: CDR1 SGDLS and CDR2 YYNGEE. V dropped 2 bases and J dropped 15; count of bases not matched to a gene: 10. The CDR3 is made up of 14 amino acids. In DNA form, the CDR3 reads TGTGCCAGCAGCGTGGGACTAGCGGAGCCTCGTCTGTACTTC. Residues: CASSVGLAEPRLYF. Using reference TRBV9 and TRBJ2-4 for the parts outside the CDR3, the full variable domain is DSGVTQTPKHLITATGQRVTLRCSPRSGDLSVYWYQQSLDQGLQFLIQYYNGEERAKGNILERFSAQQFPDLHSELNLSSLELGDSALYFCASSVGLAEPRLYFGAGTRLSVL.

This clonotype was picked up many times. The genes are TRBV15 and TRBJ2-3, with TRBD1 matching over 8 bases. This CDR3 is 17 amino acids long. The V and J ends lost 0 bases and 3 bases, in that order; junction bases with no gene match: 8. Germline assignment: CDR1 LNHNV and CDR2 YYDKDF (reference sequence). The CDR3 sequence is CATSRDRTGLKTDTQYF. CDR3 DNA: TGTGCCACCAGCAGAGATCGGACAGGGCTCAAAACAGATACGCAGTATTTT.

Concerning this clonotype itself: A read error is possible here, since a much larger clone lies one base away. The chain has TRBV14 and TRBJ2-3, with D unclear. Germline CDR1 SGHDN, CDR2 FVKESK. The CDR3 sequence is 12 residues long. The CDR3 DNA follows: TGTGCCAGCGGCCATGTCACAGATACGCAGTATTTT. This codes for CASGHVTDTQYF.

This clonotype occurred many times. J is TRBJ2-1 and V is TRBV5-5, with D perhaps TRBD2 (6 bases). Trimming left V 1 base short and J 5 bases short, with 16 bases between. Germline assignment: CDR1 SGHKS and CDR2 YYEKEE (reference sequence). This CDR3 contains 16 residues. CDR3 DNA: TGTGCCAGCAGCTTGACGGCCAGCGGAGGGCACAATGAGCAGTTCTTC. It translates to CASSLTASGGHNEQFF. The full variable domain, completed using reference TRBV5-5 and TRBJ2-1, is DAGVTQSPTHLIKTRGQQVTLRCSPISGHKSVSWYQQVLGQGPQFIFQYYEKEERGRGNFPDRFSARQFPNYSSELNVNALLLGDSALYLCASSLTASGGHNEQFFGPGTRLTVL.

This clonotype showed up just a few times. The chain joins TRBV10-2 to TRBJ2-6; 12 bases are a match to TRBD1. The trim removed 3 bases at V and 2 bases at J, leaving 5 bases unmatched. CDR3 length equals 18 residues. CDR1 is WSHSY and CDR2 is SAAADI in the germline V gene. CDR3 bases: TGCGCCAGCAGTGAATGGGACAGGGGGCGGGCTGGGGCCAACGTCCTGACTTTC. Translating it yields CASSEWDRGRAGANVLTF.

This clonotype was counted at least ten times. The chain employs TRBV7-9 and TRBJ2-5; maybe TRBD2 (6 bases). Germline CDR1 SEHNR, CDR2 FQNEAQ (reference sequence). Trimming removed 3 bases from V and 1 base from J, with 12 bases in between. This CDR3 spans 15 amino acids. The CDR3 reads CASSLGLGLQETQYF. CDR3 coding DNA: TGTGCCAGCAGCTTGGGTTTGGGACTCCAAGAGACCCAGTACTTC.

This clonotype was recorded at least ten times. The V and J genes are TRBV6-1 and TRBJ2-3; D is possibly TRBD1 or TRBD2 (6 bases each). V lost 2 bases to trimming and J lost 0 bases, with 15 bases between them. Germline V gives CDR1 MNHNS, CDR2 SASEGT. The CDR3 is made up of 17 amino acids. The CDR3 region has the DNA TGTGCCAGCAGTGAAAATCGGGGGCGTCCAAGCACAGATACGCAGTATTTT. This sequence encodes CASSENRGRPSTDTQYF.

Ten or more counts support this clonotype. Written as DNA, the CDR3 is TGTGCCAGCAGCCGGGGACTAGCCAACGAGCAGTACGTC. Translated: CASSRGLANEQYV. The chain recombines TRBV6-1 with TRBJ2-7, with TRBD2 matching 9 bases. J lost 5 bases, V lost 6 bases, and 5 bases had no gene match. The V gene's germline CDR1 is MNHNS and CDR2 SASEGT. The CDR3 is made up of 13 amino acids.